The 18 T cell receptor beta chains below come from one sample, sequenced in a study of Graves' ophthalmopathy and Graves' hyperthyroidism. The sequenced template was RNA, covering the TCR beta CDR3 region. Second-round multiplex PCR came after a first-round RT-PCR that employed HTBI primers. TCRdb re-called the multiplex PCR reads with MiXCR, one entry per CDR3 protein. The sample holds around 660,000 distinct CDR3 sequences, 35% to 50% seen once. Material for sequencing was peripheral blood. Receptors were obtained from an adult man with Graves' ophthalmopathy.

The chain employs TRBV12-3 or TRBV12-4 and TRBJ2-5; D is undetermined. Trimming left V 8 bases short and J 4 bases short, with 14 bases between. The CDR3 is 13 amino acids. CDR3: CASSPPSVETQYF. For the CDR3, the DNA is TGTGCCAGCTCACCACCTTCCGTAGAGACCCAGTACTTC.

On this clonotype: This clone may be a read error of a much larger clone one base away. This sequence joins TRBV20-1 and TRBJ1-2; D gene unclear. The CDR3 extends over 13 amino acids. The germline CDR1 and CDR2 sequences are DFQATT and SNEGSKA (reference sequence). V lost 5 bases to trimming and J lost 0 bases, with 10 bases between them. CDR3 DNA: TGCAGTGCTTCCGCCGGGACTAACTATGGCTACACCTTC. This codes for CSASAGTNYGYTF.

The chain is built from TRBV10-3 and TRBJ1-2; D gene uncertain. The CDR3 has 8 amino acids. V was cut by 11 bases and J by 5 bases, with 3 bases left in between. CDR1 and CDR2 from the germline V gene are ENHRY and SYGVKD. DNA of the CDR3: TGTGCCTCATATGGCTACACCTTC. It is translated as CASYGYTF.

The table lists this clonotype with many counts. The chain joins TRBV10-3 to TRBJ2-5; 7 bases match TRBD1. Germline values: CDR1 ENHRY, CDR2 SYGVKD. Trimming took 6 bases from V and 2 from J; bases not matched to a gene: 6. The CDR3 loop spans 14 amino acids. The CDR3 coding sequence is TGTGCCATCAGCGCCTCGGGACAGCAAGAGACCCAGTACTTC. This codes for CAISASGQQETQYF.

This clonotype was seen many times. CDR3 protein: CASRASNYEQYF. CDR3 sequence (DNA): TGTGCCAGCCGGGCCAGCAACTACGAGCAGTACTTC. The chain joins TRBV7-9 to TRBJ2-7; D remains ambiguous. The CDR3 is 12 amino acids. The germline V gene has CDR1 SEHNR and CDR2 FQNEAQ (reference sequence). V lost 8 bases, J lost 3 bases, and 11 bases lay in between. The full variable domain, completed using reference TRBV7-9 and TRBJ2-7, is DTGVSQNPRHKITKRGQNVTFRCDPISEHNRLYWYRQTLGQGPEFLTYFQNEAQLEKSRLLSDRFSAERPKGSFSTLEIQRTEQGDSAMYLCASRASNYEQYFGPGTRLTVT.

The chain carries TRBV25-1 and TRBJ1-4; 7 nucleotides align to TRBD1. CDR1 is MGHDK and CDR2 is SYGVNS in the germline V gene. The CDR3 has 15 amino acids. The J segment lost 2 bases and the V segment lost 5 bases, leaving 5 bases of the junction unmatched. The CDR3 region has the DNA TGTGCCAGCAGTCACCTACAGGGGACTAATGAAAAACTGTTTTTT. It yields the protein CASSHLQGTNEKLFF.

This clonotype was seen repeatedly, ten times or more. CDR3 nucleotides: TGTGCCATCAGTGAGTTAGGCCCGGGACTAGCAGCTGGGGCCAACGTCCTGACTTTC. Its protein is CAISELGPGLAAGANVLTF. J is TRBJ2-6 and V is TRBV10-3, with 9 bases lining up with TRBD2. Germline trimming cut 1 base from V and 2 bases from J; bases unmatched to any gene: 9. The CDR3 has 19 amino acids. The germline gives CDR1 ENHRY, CDR2 SYGVKD.

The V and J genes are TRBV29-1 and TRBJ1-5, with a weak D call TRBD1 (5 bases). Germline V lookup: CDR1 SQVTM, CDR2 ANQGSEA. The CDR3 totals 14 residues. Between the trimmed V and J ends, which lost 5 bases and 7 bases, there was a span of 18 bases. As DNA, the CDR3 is TGCAGCGTTTCTTGGGGGGGGAGAGGGCAGCCCCAGCATTTT. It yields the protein CSVSWGGRGQPQHF.

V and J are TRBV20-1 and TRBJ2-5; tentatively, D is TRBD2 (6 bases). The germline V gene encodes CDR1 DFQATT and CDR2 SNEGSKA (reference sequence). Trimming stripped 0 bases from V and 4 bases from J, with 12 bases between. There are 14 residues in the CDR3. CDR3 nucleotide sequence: TGCAGTGCTAGAGATAGCGGTGCAGGAGAGACCCAGTACTTC. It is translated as CSARDSGAGETQYF.

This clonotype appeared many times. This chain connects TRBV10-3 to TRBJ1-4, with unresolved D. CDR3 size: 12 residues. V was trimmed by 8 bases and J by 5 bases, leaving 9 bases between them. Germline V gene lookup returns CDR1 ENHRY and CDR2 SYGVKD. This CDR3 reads CAIGEPNEKLFF. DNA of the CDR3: TGTGCCATCGGCGAGCCAAATGAAAAACTGTTTTTT.

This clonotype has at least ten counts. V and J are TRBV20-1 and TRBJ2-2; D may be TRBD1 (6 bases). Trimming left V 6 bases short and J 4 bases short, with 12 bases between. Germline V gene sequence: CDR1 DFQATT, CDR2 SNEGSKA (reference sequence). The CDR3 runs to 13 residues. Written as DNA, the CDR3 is TGCAGTGCGGACAGAGGGGGCACCGGGGAGCTGTTTTTT. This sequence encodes CSADRGGTGELFF.

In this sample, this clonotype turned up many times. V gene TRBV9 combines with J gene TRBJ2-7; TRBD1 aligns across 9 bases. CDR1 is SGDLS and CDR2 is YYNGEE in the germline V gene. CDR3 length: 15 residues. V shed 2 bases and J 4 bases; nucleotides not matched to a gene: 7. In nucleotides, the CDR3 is TGTGCCAGCAGCGTGGGAGGGACAGGGCTGTACGAGCAGTACTTC. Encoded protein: CASSVGGTGLYEQYF.

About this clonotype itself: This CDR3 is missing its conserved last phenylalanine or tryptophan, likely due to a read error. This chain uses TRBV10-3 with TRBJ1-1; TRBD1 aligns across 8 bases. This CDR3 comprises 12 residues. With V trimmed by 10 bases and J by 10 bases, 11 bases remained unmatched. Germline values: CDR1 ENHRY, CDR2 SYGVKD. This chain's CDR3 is CATGTGPEAAFL. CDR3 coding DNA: TGTGCCACCGGGACAGGCCCGGAGGCAGCTTTCCTT.

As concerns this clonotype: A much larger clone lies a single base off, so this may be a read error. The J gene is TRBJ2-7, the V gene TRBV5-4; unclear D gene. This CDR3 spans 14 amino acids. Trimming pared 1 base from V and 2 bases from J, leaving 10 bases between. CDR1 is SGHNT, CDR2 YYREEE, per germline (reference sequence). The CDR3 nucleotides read TGTGCCAGCAGCTTGTCAGAGAGCCCCTACGAGCAGTACTTC. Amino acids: CASSLSESPYEQYF.

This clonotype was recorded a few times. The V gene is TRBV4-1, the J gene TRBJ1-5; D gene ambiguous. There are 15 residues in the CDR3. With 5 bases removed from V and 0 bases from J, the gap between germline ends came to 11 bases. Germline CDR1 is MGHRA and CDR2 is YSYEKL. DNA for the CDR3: TGCGCCAGCAGCAACCCACAGTATAGCAATCAGCCCCAGCATTTT. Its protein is CASSNPQYSNQPQHF.

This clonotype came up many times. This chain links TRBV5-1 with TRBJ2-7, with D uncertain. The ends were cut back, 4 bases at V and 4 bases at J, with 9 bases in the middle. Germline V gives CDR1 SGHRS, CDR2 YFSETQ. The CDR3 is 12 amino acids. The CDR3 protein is CASSLDRYEQYF. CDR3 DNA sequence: TGCGCCAGCAGCCTGGACCGGTACGAGCAGTACTTC.

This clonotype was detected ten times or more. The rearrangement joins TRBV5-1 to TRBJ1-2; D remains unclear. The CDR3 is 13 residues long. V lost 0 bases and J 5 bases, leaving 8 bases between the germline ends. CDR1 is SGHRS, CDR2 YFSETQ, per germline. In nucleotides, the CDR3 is TGCGCCAGCAGCTTGGGGCAGAGATATGGCTACACCTTC. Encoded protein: CASSLGQRYGYTF.

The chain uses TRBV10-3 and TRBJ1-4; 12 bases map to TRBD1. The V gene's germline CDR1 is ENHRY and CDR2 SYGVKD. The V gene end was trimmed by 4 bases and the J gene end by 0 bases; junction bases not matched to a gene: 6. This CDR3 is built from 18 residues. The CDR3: CAISVGTGGPATNEKLFF. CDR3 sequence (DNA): TGTGCCATCAGTGTCGGGACAGGGGGCCCGGCAACTAATGAAAAACTGTTTTTT.